The T cell receptor beta chain described here comes from a study of T cell responses to AZD1222 COVID-19 vaccine. Study-level information: Second-dose intervals near 4 or 12 weeks were combined. Whole-study results and caveats: Two AZD1222 administrations were followed by greater Spike-specific TCR breadth and depth. The span of vaccine-associated CD4 TCRs extended across spike, with dominance at 160-218 and 743-854. Baseline serostatus was positive in only six or seven AZD1222 recipients.

Regarding this clone: Its antigen is currently unknown.

This CDR3 spans 15 amino acids. Germline trimming cut 4 bases from V and 0 bases from J; bases unmatched to any gene: 6. In germline, CDR1 is LGHDT, CDR2 YNNKEL (reference sequence). Sequencing was performed with immunoSEQ multiplex PCR; in TCRdb, only in-frame clones are kept and a portion is missing. This repertoire shows about 120,000 clones, about 90% found once; its top ten account for around 1.7%. This sequence originates from an adult in good health. This chain links TRBV3-1 (or the pseudogene TRBV3-2) with TRBJ2-7; 7 nucleotides match TRBD2. The sample was peripheral blood, taken on day 0 of AZD1222 vaccination. CDR3 sequence reads: CASSPLGGSSYEQYF. The DNA for the CDR3 is TGTGCCAGCAGCCCGCTGGGGGGGAGCTCCTACGAGCAGTACTTC.